Sequencing of this TCR beta chain was carried out in a study of T cell responses to AZD1222 COVID-19 vaccine. This clone is a singleton in its sample. Its antigen is unknown. The CDR3 has 13 amino acids. V was pared by 0 bases and J by 14 bases, with 16 bases between. Germline CDR1 LGHNA, CDR2 YSLEER. Study-level points and caveats: Seropositivity was recorded at baseline in only a handful of AZD1222 recipients. Spike-wide vaccine-associated CD4 TCRs dominated at 160-218 and 743-854. Close to half of spike-specific TCRs reportedly recognize unmutated variant regions.

The method was immunoSEQ multiplex PCR; TCRdb's version includes in-frame clones alone and lacks a portion of them. This sample has just under 90,000 clones; approximately 86% occur once, and the top ten carry 10%. The TCR comes from an adult in good health. The sample in question was peripheral blood, obtained on day 0 of MenACWY control vaccination. This chain links TRBV4-3 with TRBJ1-2; D gene uncertain. CDR3 DNA: TGCGCCAGCAGCCAAGAGACCCGGGGTCGCAGGACCTTC. Its protein product is CASSQETRGRRTF.